This T cell receptor beta chain came from a study of tumor-infiltrating lymphocytes in glioblastoma multiforme. Broader study findings: The TCR and somatic mutation analysis included just one glioblastoma patient. T cells were not sorted into functional subsets.

In this sample, this clonotype turned up many times. The target antigen is unknown. TCRB libraries came from RNA via three nested multiplex PCR rounds. A C-beta primer primed TCRB cDNA from 0.4 to 0.6 ug RNA. Unique molecular identifiers were not described for the libraries. Via MiXCR, TCRdb re-called the multiplex PCR reads, giving one row per CDR3 protein. Of approximately 13,000 distinct CDR3 sequences listed, roughly 68% are singletons. The CDR3 has 12 residues. Trimming removed 2 bases from V and 13 bases from J, with 17 bases in between. Germline CDR1 and CDR2: GTSNPN and SVGIG (reference sequence).

Sequencing used brain tumor tissue. The TCR was taken from a male donor with glioblastoma. This chain connects TRBV30 to TRBJ1-1; D is uncertain. CDR3 region: CAWSPSLDFGFF. CDR3 bases: TGTGCCTGGAGTCCTAGCCTCGACTTTGGTTTCTTT.